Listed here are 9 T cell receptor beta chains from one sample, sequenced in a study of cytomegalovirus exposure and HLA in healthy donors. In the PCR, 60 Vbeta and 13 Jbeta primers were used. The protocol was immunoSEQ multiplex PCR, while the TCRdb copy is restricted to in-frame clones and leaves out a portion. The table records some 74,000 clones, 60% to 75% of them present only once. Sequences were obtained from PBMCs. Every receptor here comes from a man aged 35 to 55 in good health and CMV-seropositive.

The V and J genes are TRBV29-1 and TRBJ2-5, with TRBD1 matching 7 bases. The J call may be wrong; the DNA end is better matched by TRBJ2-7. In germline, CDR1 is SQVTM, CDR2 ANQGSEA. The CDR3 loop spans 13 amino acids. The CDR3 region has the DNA TGCAGCGTCGGGACAGAGAACTCCTACGAGCAGTACTTC. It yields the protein CSVGTENSYEQYF.

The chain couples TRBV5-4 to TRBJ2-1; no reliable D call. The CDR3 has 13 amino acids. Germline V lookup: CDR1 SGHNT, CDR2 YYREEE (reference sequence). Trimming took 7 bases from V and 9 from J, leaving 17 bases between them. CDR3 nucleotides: TGTGCCAGCGTGCTTTCCGAACTCGGTGAGCAGTTCTTC. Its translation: CASVLSELGEQFF.

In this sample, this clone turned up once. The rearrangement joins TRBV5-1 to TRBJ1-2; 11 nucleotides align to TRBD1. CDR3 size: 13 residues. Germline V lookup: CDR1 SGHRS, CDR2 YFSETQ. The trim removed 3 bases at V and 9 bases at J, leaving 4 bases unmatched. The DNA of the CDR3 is TGCGCCAGCAGCTCGGGACAGGGGGAGAGCTACACCTTC. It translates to CASSSGQGESYTF.

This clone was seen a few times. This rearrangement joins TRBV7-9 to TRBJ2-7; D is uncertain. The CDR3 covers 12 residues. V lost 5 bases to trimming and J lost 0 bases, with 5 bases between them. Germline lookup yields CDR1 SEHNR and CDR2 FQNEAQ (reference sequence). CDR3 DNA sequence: TGTGCCAGCAGCATTCTCTCCTACGAGCAGTACTTC. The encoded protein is CASSILSYEQYF.

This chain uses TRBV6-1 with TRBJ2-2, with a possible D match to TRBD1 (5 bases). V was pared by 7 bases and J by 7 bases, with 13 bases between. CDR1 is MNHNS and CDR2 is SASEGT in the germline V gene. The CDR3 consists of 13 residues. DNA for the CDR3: TGTGCCAGCAAGGTACAGGCCATCGGGGAGCTGTTTTTT. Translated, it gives CASKVQAIGELFF.

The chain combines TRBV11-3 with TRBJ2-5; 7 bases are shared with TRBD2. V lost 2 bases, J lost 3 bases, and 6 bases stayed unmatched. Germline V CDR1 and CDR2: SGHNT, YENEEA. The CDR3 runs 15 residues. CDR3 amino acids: CASSLQTGGKETQYF. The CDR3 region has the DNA TGTGCCAGCAGCTTACAAACCGGGGGGAAAGAGACCCAGTACTTC.

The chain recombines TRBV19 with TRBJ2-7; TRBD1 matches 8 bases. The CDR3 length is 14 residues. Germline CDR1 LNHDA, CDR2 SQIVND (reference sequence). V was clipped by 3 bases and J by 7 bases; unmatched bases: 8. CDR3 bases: TGTGCCAGTAGTATTCAGGGGGCGAGGCGGGAGCAGTACTTC. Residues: CASSIQGARREQYF.

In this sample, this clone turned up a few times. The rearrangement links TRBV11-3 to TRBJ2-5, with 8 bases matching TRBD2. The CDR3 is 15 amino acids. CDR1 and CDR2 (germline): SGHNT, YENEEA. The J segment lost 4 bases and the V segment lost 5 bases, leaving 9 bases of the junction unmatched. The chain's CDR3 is CASSLGSGGSETQYF. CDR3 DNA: TGTGCCAGCAGCCTAGGGAGCGGGGGCTCAGAGACCCAGTACTTC.

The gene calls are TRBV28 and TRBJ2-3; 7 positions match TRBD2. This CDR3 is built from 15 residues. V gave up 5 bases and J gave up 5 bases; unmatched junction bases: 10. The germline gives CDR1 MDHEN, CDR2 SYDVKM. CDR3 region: CASSAPRGEGDTQYF. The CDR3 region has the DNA TGTGCCAGCAGTGCCCCCCGGGGGGAGGGAGATACGCAGTATTTT.